These 13 T cell receptor beta chains were all obtained from the same sample, sequenced in a study of T cell repertoires in cytomegalovirus infection. No antigen has been assigned to these receptors. In TCRdb, the reads were re-called with MiXCR into one record per CDR3 protein. This sample has approximately 910,000 distinct CDR3 sequences; approximately 31% occur once, and the top ten carry about 14%. Sequenced material: cultured CD8+ T cells from PBMCs, taken from culture after CMV antigen stimulation. These receptor sequences come from a human donor in good health (CMV status not recorded). Some clones in this sample may be carry-over from other donors' samples.

Turning to this clonotype: At one of its ends the junction is not consistent with the germline gene, which may arise from a read error. The CDR3 region is CANSVGGGINQPQHF. DNA of the CDR3: TGTGCCAACAGCGTAGGAGGTGGAATCAATCAGCCCCAGCATTTT. The J gene is TRBJ1-5, the V gene TRBV9; no clear D. The CDR3 totals 15 residues. Germline CDR1 and CDR2: SGDLS and YYNGEE.

This clonotype was detected a few times. The J gene is TRBJ2-3, the V gene TRBV2; no firm D call. Germline lookup yields CDR1 SNHLY and CDR2 FYNNEI. V was cut by 1 base and J by 6 bases, with 5 bases left in between. The CDR3 is 12 amino acids. CDR3: CASSEDGDTQYF. As DNA, the CDR3 is TGTGCCAGCAGTGAAGACGGGGATACGCAGTATTTT.

Only a few counts were recorded for this clonotype. The chain couples TRBV19 to TRBJ2-3; D perhaps matches TRBD1 (5 bases). This CDR3 has 14 residues. Germline-derived CDR1 and CDR2 are LNHDA and SQIVND (reference sequence). The V end was cut by 5 bases, the J end by 4 bases, with 13 bases between. The CDR3 sequence is CASSFGQGSDTQYF. CDR3 nucleotide sequence: TGTGCCAGTAGTTTCGGGCAGGGCTCAGATACGCAGTATTTT.

This clonotype was recorded a few times. The chain has TRBV7-9 and TRBJ2-7, with 7 bases aligning to TRBD1. The germline V gene has CDR1 SEHNR and CDR2 FQNEAQ (reference sequence). The V gene end was trimmed by 5 bases and the J gene end by 5 bases; junction bases not matched to a gene: 3. CDR3 size: 12 residues. The CDR3 DNA follows: TGTGCCAGCAGCCAGACAGGGCACGAGCAGTACTTC. Its translation is CASSQTGHEQYF. Looking up the rest from reference TRBV7-9 and TRBJ2-7 gives the full variable domain: DTGVSQNPRHKITKRGQNVTFRCDPISEHNRLYWYRQTLGQGPEFLTYFQNEAQLEKSRLLSDRFSAERPKGSFSTLEIQRTEQGDSAMYLCASSQTGHEQYFGPGTRLTVT.

V usage is TRBV27 and J usage is TRBJ1-2, with 7 bases matching TRBD1. The CDR3 loop spans 14 amino acids. Germline V gene data show CDR1 as MNHEY and CDR2 as SMNVEV (reference sequence). Trimming took 6 bases from V and 3 from J; bases not matched to a gene: 7. CDR3 residues: CASSPTGLYYGYTF. As DNA, the CDR3 is TGTGCCAGCAGCCCGACAGGGCTCTACTATGGCTACACCTTC.

This clonotype was detected once. The V and J genes are TRBV27 and TRBJ2-5; 8 bases agree with TRBD1. With 6 bases clipped from V and 4 bases from J, the junction kept 16 bases outside the gene matches. Looked up from germline, CDR1 is MNHEY and CDR2 is SMNVEV (reference sequence). The length of the CDR3 is 17 residues. The CDR3 DNA reads as TGTGCCAGCAGAGAATCCGGCAGGGGGCGGTATAGAGAGACCCAGTACTTC. Its translation is CASRESGRGRYRETQYF.

To note about this clonotype: A single base separates this from a much larger clone, so it may be a read error. V is TRBV7-2 and J is TRBJ2-5, with TRBD1 as a possible D gene (6 bases). From germline, CDR1 is SGHTA and CDR2 FQGNSA. V dropped 7 bases and J dropped 1 base, with 16 bases sitting between them. The CDR3 consists of 15 residues. This chain's CDR3 is CASNHPGHSQETQYF. In DNA form, the CDR3 reads TGTGCCAGCAACCATCCGGGACATAGCCAAGAGACCCAGTACTTC.

The sample holds many counts of this clonotype. This sequence joins TRBV10-3 and TRBJ2-7; 11 bases line up with TRBD2. Germline lookup yields CDR1 ENHRY and CDR2 SYGVKD. The CDR3 contains 12 residues. Germline trimming cut 9 bases from V and 12 bases from J; bases unmatched to any gene: 10. The CDR3 reads CAIGSTSGGPYF. CDR3 nucleotide sequence: TGTGCCATTGGCTCCACTAGCGGGGGACCGTACTTC.

There are a few counts of this clonotype. CDR3 protein: CASVSPGTTGELFF. CDR3 nucleotides: TGTGCCAGCGTCTCCCCGGGGACCACCGGGGAGCTGTTTTTT. J is TRBJ2-2 and V is TRBV6-2 or TRBV6-3; D may correspond to TRBD1 or TRBD2 (5 bases each). V was trimmed by 8 bases and J by 4 bases, leaving 14 bases between them. Per the germline V gene, CDR1 is MNHEY and CDR2 is SVGEGT. This CDR3 region has 14 residues.

This rearrangement joins TRBV7-9 to TRBJ2-5, with D possibly TRBD1 on 5 matching bases. CDR1 is SEHNR, CDR2 FQNEAQ, per germline (reference sequence). V was shortened by 1 base and J by 5 bases, with 14 bases between the two germline ends. CDR3 size: 15 residues. The CDR3 region is CASSLVGPAGETQYF. The CDR3 DNA reads TGTGCCAGCAGCTTAGTGGGGCCCGCCGGGGAGACCCAGTACTTC. Full variable domain (missing parts from reference TRBV7-9 and TRBJ2-5): DTGVSQNPRHKITKRGQNVTFRCDPISEHNRLYWYRQTLGQGPEFLTYFQNEAQLEKSRLLSDRFSAERPKGSFSTLEIQRTEQGDSAMYLCASSLVGPAGETQYFGPGTRLLVL.

V gene TRBV20-1 combines with J gene TRBJ1-3; D perhaps matches TRBD1 (5 bases). The CDR3 has 15 residues. The V end lost 6 bases, the J end lost 2 bases, and 17 bases lay between the germline ends. Germline CDR1 reads DFQATT; CDR2 reads SNEGSKA (reference sequence). The CDR3 loop is CSAPATGTAGNTIYF. The CDR3 bases are TGCAGTGCCCCGGCAACCGGGACGGCTGGAAACACCATATATTTT.

This clonotype showed up just a few times. This sequence joins TRBV6-2 or TRBV6-3 and TRBJ1-2, with 8 bases matching TRBD1. Germline lookup yields CDR1 MNHEY and CDR2 SVGEGT. The CDR3 runs 15 residues. The J segment lost 2 bases and the V segment lost 8 bases, leaving 10 bases of the junction unmatched. CDR3 protein: CASLRTGRRNYGYTF. As DNA, the CDR3 is TGTGCCAGCCTTCGGACAGGGCGGAGGAACTATGGCTACACCTTC.

V and J are TRBV12-3 or TRBV12-4 and TRBJ1-3; D is unresolved. The ends were cut back, 6 bases at V and 0 bases at J, with 6 bases in the middle. CDR3 size: 13 residues. DNA of the CDR3: TGTGCCAGCAGCCAAAGCTCTGGAAACACCATATATTTT. This translates into CASSQSSGNTIYF.